Listed here are 32 T cell receptor beta chains from one sample, sequenced in a study of regulatory T cells in long-lasting Graves disease. Arm-PCR of CDR3 regions with iRepertoire HTBI primers generated TCR beta libraries. One entry per CDR3 protein results from TCRdb running MiXCR on the multiplex PCR reads. The table lists about 540,000 distinct CDR3 sequences, roughly 13% of them singletons, with roughly 10% in the top ten. The time point denotes: newly diagnosed GD, antithyroid drugs for less than 3 months. PBMCs were the source of the RNA used for TCR sequencing. The same sample was also studied in work on T cells in Graves' hyperthyroidism and ophthalmopathy.

The starting material was peripheral blood mononuclear cells (PBMCs), obtained at new diagnosis, from a patient treated with antithyroid drugs. These receptors were obtained from a man aged 25 to 45 with Graves disease.

At least ten counts were recorded for this clonotype. V and J are TRBV12-3 or TRBV12-4 and TRBJ2-2, with D possibly matching TRBD2 (5 bases). The CDR3 is made up of 16 amino acids. Trimming stripped 3 bases from V and 4 bases from J, with 15 bases between. The CDR3 coding sequence is TGTGCCAGCAGTTTTAGGTGGGAGACGATCACCGGGGAGCTGTTTTTT. This encodes CASSFRWETITGELFF.

This clonotype was detected a few times. This chain uses TRBV28 with TRBJ2-3; D unclear. The CDR3 sequence is 12 residues long. Trimming cost V 6 bases and J 8 bases, with 12 bases left between them. Germline assignment: CDR1 MDHEN and CDR2 SYDVKM. CDR3 amino acids: CASSNVGITQYF. The CDR3 coding sequence is TGTGCCAGCAGCAATGTAGGAATTACGCAGTATTTT.

This clonotype was observed at least ten times. The rearrangement links TRBV13 to TRBJ2-3; no clear D gene. The CDR3 has 11 residues. The germline V gene has CDR1 PRHDT and CDR2 FYEKMQ (reference sequence). Trimming pared 5 bases from V and 5 bases from J, leaving 5 bases between. The CDR3 DNA sequence: TGTGCCAGCAGCCCTAGAGATACGCAGTATTTT. This translates into CASSPRDTQYF.

This clonotype has a count of ten or more. The chain employs TRBV10-3 and TRBJ2-3, with TRBD2 matching 13 bases. Germline loops: CDR1 ENHRY, CDR2 SYGVKD. The CDR3 is 16 residues long. Unmatched junction bases numbered 6, after V lost 4 bases and J lost 5 bases. The CDR3 is CAISGRTSGSLDTQYF. The CDR3 DNA reads TGTGCCATCAGTGGGCGGACTAGCGGGAGTTTAGATACGCAGTATTTT.

V and J are TRBV3-1 and TRBJ2-2; 9 bases agree with TRBD1. Germline V gene sequence: CDR1 LGHDT, CDR2 YNNKEL (reference sequence). The CDR3 runs to 16 residues. V was pared by 5 bases and J by 4 bases, with 8 bases of the junction left unmatched. The CDR3 nucleotides read TGTGCCAGCAGCACTCCCGGGACAGGGAGCACCGGGGAGCTGTTTTTT. It specifies CASSTPGTGSTGELFF.

This chain connects TRBV12-3 or TRBV12-4 to TRBJ1-6, with a tentative D call TRBD1 (5 bases). V was clipped by 3 bases and J by 6 bases, with 9 bases between them. The CDR3 spans 14 residues. The CDR3 DNA reads as TGTGCCAGCAGTTTTCCAGGGCCTAATTCACCCCTCCACTTT. It translates to CASSFPGPNSPLHF.

This clonotype was seen at least ten times. The CDR3, as DNA: TGTGCCACCTCTGCATTTACTTCGAACACCGGGGAGCTGTTTTTT. This gives the protein CATSAFTSNTGELFF. The rearrangement links TRBV27 to TRBJ2-2, with no clear D. Germline CDR1 MNHEY, CDR2 SMNVEV (reference sequence). This CDR3 is 15 amino acids long. Trimming stripped 10 bases from V and 0 bases from J, with 15 bases between.

The chain combines TRBV2 with TRBJ2-3; 15 bases match TRBD2. Germline trimming cut 6 bases from V and 3 bases from J; bases unmatched to any gene: 4. Germline CDR1 is SNHLY and CDR2 is FYNNEI. The CDR3 extends over 16 amino acids. The CDR3 sequence is CASRIGTSGRTDTQYF. In nucleotides, the CDR3 is TGTGCCAGCAGAATCGGGACTAGCGGGAGGACAGATACGCAGTATTTT. The full variable domain, completed using reference TRBV2 and TRBJ2-3, is EPEVTQTPSHQVTQMGQEVILRCVPISNHLYFYWYRQILGQKVEFLVSFYNNEISEKSEIFDDQFSVERPDGSNFTLKIRSTKLEDSAMYFCASRIGTSGRTDTQYFGPGTRLTVL.

The rearrangement joins TRBV9 to TRBJ2-1, with 12 nucleotides matching TRBD2. The CDR3 is 17 residues long. The V gene end was trimmed by 0 bases and the J gene end by 9 bases; junction bases not matched to a gene: 10. CDR1 is SGDLS, CDR2 YYNGEE, per germline. CDR3 region: CASSVESTSGRWGEQFF. CDR3 in DNA: TGTGCCAGCAGCGTAGAGAGTACTAGCGGGAGGTGGGGTGAGCAGTTCTTC.

The table lists this clonotype with many counts. The chain links TRBV27 to TRBJ2-3; 12 positions agree with TRBD1. Germline-derived CDR1 and CDR2 are MNHEY and SMNVEV (reference sequence). Trimming cost V 6 bases and J 0 bases; bases outside gene matches: 13. This CDR3 is 19 amino acids long. The CDR3: CASSPRGTGGTASTDTQYF. The DNA for the CDR3 is TGTGCCAGCAGCCCCAGGGGGACAGGGGGCACAGCTAGCACAGATACGCAGTATTTT.

This clonotype was recorded many times. J is TRBJ2-1 and V is TRBV29-1, with 7 bases that match TRBD2. Unmatched junction bases numbered 9, after V lost 1 base and J lost 0 bases. The CDR3 covers 17 residues. CDR1 and CDR2 (germline): SQVTM, ANQGSEA. CDR3 loop: CSVEAEVAGASYNEQFF. The CDR3 coding sequence is TGCAGCGTTGAAGCAGAGGTGGCGGGAGCCTCCTACAATGAGCAGTTCTTC.

The rearrangement uses TRBV27 and TRBJ2-4; D might be TRBD1 (5 bases). The V and J ends lost 3 bases and 8 bases respectively, with 11 bases between them. Looked up from germline, CDR1 is MNHEY and CDR2 is SMNVEV (reference sequence). The CDR3 has 13 amino acids. CDR3 sequence (DNA): TGTGCCAGCAGTTTTGATAGGGGTTACATTCAGTACTTC. This encodes CASSFDRGYIQYF.

The chain is built from TRBV27 and TRBJ2-4, with 16 bases fitting TRBD2. This CDR3 comprises 19 residues. The J segment lost 1 base and the V segment lost 1 base, leaving 4 bases of the junction unmatched. Per the germline V gene, CDR1 is MNHEY and CDR2 is SMNVEV (reference sequence). CDR3 amino acids: CASSLLGLAGGPAKNIQYF. CDR3 nucleotide sequence: TGTGCCAGCAGTTTATTGGGACTAGCGGGAGGGCCGGCCAAAAACATTCAGTACTTC.

This clonotype has ten or more counts. The chain employs TRBV6-1 and TRBJ1-4, with 8 bases matching TRBD1. The CDR3 covers 14 residues. The germline V gene encodes CDR1 MNHNS and CDR2 SASEGT. Trimming removed 5 bases from V and 8 bases from J; junction bases left unmatched: 7. This CDR3 is CASSPGQGREKLFF. CDR3 in DNA: TGTGCCAGCAGTCCCGGACAGGGACGAGAAAAACTGTTTTTT.

This chain joins TRBV20-1 and TRBJ2-3; 10 bases align to TRBD2. V lost 4 bases and J lost 3; bases outside the gene matches: 7. Germline assignment: CDR1 DFQATT and CDR2 SNEGSKA (reference sequence). This CDR3 has 15 residues. This CDR3 is CSATRLAGLTDTQYF. The CDR3 DNA sequence: TGCAGTGCTACCCGACTAGCGGGCCTAACAGATACGCAGTATTTT.

This clonotype was picked up many times. The chain carries TRBV20-1 and TRBJ2-2, with D possibly matching TRBD1 (5 bases). The CDR3 has 14 amino acids. CDR1 and CDR2 (germline): DFQATT, SNEGSKA (reference sequence). V was pared by 5 bases and J by 4 bases, with 14 bases between. The CDR3 spells CSARRQSLTGELFF. The CDR3 DNA follows: TGCAGTGCTCGCAGACAGAGTCTCACCGGGGAGCTGTTTTTT.

This clonotype has a handful of counts. The chain carries TRBV4-2 and TRBJ2-1, with 14 positions matching TRBD2. The CDR3 covers 17 residues. Per germline, CDR1 LGHNA and CDR2 YNFKEQ. The ends lost 0 bases at V and 6 bases at J; junction bases unmatched: 4. This CDR3 reads CASSQELTSGRANEQFF. Here the CDR3 DNA reads TGTGCCAGCAGCCAAGAGTTGACTAGCGGGAGGGCCAATGAGCAGTTCTTC.

This clonotype showed up many times. V usage is TRBV12-3 or TRBV12-4 and J usage is TRBJ1-4; D not resolved. This CDR3 has 13 amino acids. Trimming removed 3 bases at V and 4 bases at J, with 6 bases between. CDR3 protein: CASSLNFNEKLFF. The CDR3 DNA is TGTGCCAGCAGTTTGAACTTTAATGAAAAACTGTTTTTT.

This clonotype occurred many times. The chain carries TRBV2 and TRBJ2-7; 9 nucleotides agree with TRBD1. The V gene end was trimmed by 4 bases and the J gene end by 5 bases; junction bases not matched to a gene: 3. CDR1 SNHLY and CDR2 FYNNEI come from the germline V gene. The CDR3 extends over 13 amino acids. DNA of the CDR3: TGTGCCAGCAGTGTGGACAGGGGCCACGAGCAGTACTTC. Encoded protein: CASSVDRGHEQYF.

This clonotype was seen repeatedly, ten times or more. J is TRBJ2-7 and V is TRBV12-3 or TRBV12-4; 8 nucleotides agree with TRBD1. The CDR3 length is 15 residues. After removal of 7 bases from V and 3 bases from J, the junction contained 11 bases not matched to a gene. DNA of the CDR3: TGTGCCAGCAAGATCGGACAGGGTGGTAACTACGAGCAGTACTTC. It yields the protein CASKIGQGGNYEQYF.

Many counts were recorded for this clonotype. The chain joins TRBV7-8 to TRBJ2-1; 11 positions match TRBD2. Trimming cost V 3 bases and J 10 bases; bases outside gene matches: 20. The germline V gene encodes CDR1 SGHVS and CDR2 FQNEAQ. CDR3 length: 19 amino acids. This CDR3 is CASSFLTGTSGRNNREQFF. CDR3 DNA sequence: TGTGCCAGCAGCTTCCTAACCGGGACTAGCGGTCGGAATAATCGGGAGCAGTTCTTC.

Worth noting for this clonotype: This likely comes from a read error, as the CDR3 has no conserved phenylalanine or tryptophan at its end. V is TRBV27 and J is TRBJ2-7, with TRBD1 matching over 10 bases. The V gene's germline CDR1 is MNHEY and CDR2 SMNVEV (reference sequence). CDR3 size: 14 residues. The V and J ends lost 6 bases and 7 bases, in that order; junction bases with no gene match: 9. Here the CDR3 reads CASSAGQGTGEQYL. For the CDR3, the DNA is TGTGCCAGCAGCGCGGGACAGGGGACGGGGGAGCAGTACCTC.

With respect to this clonotype: A much larger clone lies a single base off, so this may be a read error. The chain couples TRBV6-1 to TRBJ2-3, with TRBD2 matching over 7 bases. Germline CDR1 MNHNS, CDR2 SASEGT. The CDR3 totals 15 residues. Germline trimming cut 7 bases from V and 4 bases from J; bases unmatched to any gene: 11. DNA for the CDR3: TGTGCCAGCATGGTCGCTAGCGGTAGCGCAGATACGCAGTATTTT. Translating gives CASMVASGSADTQYF.

This clonotype was counted many times. The gene calls are TRBV6-5 and TRBJ2-3, with 11 positions matching TRBD1. CDR3 length: 17 amino acids. J lost 4 bases, V lost 3 bases, and 9 bases had no gene match. The V gene's germline CDR1 is MNHEY and CDR2 SVGAGI. CDR3 amino acids: CASSYHVPGQGADTQYF. The CDR3 nucleotides are TGTGCCAGCAGTTATCACGTTCCGGGACAGGGGGCAGATACGCAGTATTTT.

This clonotype has a count of ten or more. V is TRBV2 and J is TRBJ1-2; D not resolved. The CDR3 consists of 14 residues. V lost 4 bases, J lost 0 bases, and 9 bases lay in between. Germline lookup yields CDR1 SNHLY and CDR2 FYNNEI. The CDR3 DNA reads as TGTGCCAGCAGTGCCCAGTCGCCTAACTATGGCTACACCTTC. It specifies CASSAQSPNYGYTF.

The chain is built from TRBV5-1 and TRBJ1-1, with TRBD1 as a possible D gene (6 bases). V lost 4 bases, J lost 3 bases, and 16 bases lay in between. CDR3 size: 15 residues. CDR1 SGHRS and CDR2 YFSETQ come from the germline V gene. The CDR3 loop is CASSAIGTLDTEAFF. For the CDR3, the DNA is TGCGCCAGCAGCGCAATCGGGACACTGGACACTGAAGCTTTCTTT.

The chain carries TRBV27 and TRBJ2-2; 9 nucleotides line up with TRBD2. V was pared by 5 bases and J by 9 bases, with 7 bases of the junction left unmatched. The CDR3 runs to 14 residues. Germline CDR1 reads MNHEY; CDR2 reads SMNVEV (reference sequence). The CDR3 coding sequence is TGTGCCAGCAGTCTGGGGACTAGCCCCAGGGAGCTGTTTTTT. The encoded protein is CASSLGTSPRELFF.

This clonotype appeared many times. Here the CDR3 DNA reads TGTGCCAGCCGGCGTAGGACTAGCGGGGACACAAATGAGCAGTTCTTC. Translation gives CASRRRTSGDTNEQFF. V and J are TRBV6-1 and TRBJ2-1; TRBD2 aligns across 12 bases. CDR1 MNHNS and CDR2 SASEGT come from the germline V gene. This CDR3 contains 16 residues. Trimming removed 8 bases from V and 7 bases from J; junction bases left unmatched: 12.

The rearrangement links TRBV29-1 to TRBJ1-2, with D possibly TRBD1 on 5 matching bases. The CDR3 spans 14 residues. Germline CDR1 is SQVTM and CDR2 is ANQGSEA. CDR3: CRLWGPGSNYGYTF. CDR3 coding DNA: TGCAGACTATGGGGTCCAGGGAGCAACTATGGCTACACCTTC.

The sample holds a few counts of this clonotype. V and J are TRBV5-1 and TRBJ2-1; the match to TRBD2 covers 16 bases. CDR3 length: 18 residues. Losses at the gene ends were 4 bases for V and 0 bases for J; bases not matched to a gene: 4. Germline CDR1 is SGHRS and CDR2 is YFSETQ. CDR3 DNA sequence: TGCGCCAGCAGCCATGGGACTAGCGGGAGGGCCTCCTACAATGAGCAGTTCTTC. As protein: CASSHGTSGRASYNEQFF.

The rearrangement uses TRBV12-3 or TRBV12-4 and TRBJ1-3, with D maybe TRBD1 (5 bases). This CDR3 comprises 16 residues. Trimming left V 4 bases short and J 2 bases short, with 15 bases between. In DNA form, the CDR3 reads TGTGCCAGCAGTTATAGGCAGGGAAGAACTGGAAACACCATATATTTT. The encoded protein is CASSYRQGRTGNTIYF.

This chain joins TRBV12-3 or TRBV12-4 and TRBJ1-1; D is undetermined. The CDR3 extends over 15 amino acids. Trimming stripped 3 bases from V and 0 bases from J, with 11 bases between. CDR3 sequence: CASSFSQAMNTEAFF. DNA for the CDR3: TGTGCCAGCAGTTTTAGTCAGGCGATGAACACTGAAGCTTTCTTT.